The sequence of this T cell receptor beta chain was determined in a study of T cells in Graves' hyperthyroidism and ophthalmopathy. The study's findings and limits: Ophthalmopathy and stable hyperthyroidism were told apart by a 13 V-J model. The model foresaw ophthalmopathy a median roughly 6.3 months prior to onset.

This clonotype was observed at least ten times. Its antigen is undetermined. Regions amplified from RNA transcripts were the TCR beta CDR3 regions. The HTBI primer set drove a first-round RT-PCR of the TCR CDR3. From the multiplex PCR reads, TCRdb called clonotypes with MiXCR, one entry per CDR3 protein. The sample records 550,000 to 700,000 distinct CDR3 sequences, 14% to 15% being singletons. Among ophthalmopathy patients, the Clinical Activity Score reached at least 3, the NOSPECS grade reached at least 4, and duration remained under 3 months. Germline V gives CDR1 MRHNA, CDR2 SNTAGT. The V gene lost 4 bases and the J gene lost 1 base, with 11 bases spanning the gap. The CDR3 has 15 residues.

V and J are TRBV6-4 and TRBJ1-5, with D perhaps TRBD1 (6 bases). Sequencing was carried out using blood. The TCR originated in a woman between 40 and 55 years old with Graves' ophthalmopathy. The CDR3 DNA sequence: TGTGCCAGCAGTGCACAGGGTGGAAGCAATCAGCCCCAGCATTTT. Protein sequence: CASSAQGGSNQPQHF.